This paragraph covers one TCR beta chain sequence. Its antigen is undetermined. The record originates from a study of blood T cells in healthy people across ages. A sample-barcoded 5' primer and a J-beta primer mix were used in a second PCR of about 7 to 12 cycles. Via MiXCR, TCRdb re-called the 5' RACE reads, giving one row per CDR3 protein. Here the sample spans around 790,000 distinct CDR3 sequences, 40% to 50% being singletons. The CDR3 covers 17 residues. Per germline, CDR1 LGHDT and CDR2 YNNKEL (reference sequence). Trimming took 1 base from V and 2 from J; bases not matched to a gene: 6. Study-wide results and caveats: The long-lived group displayed more naive CD4+ cells, plus higher diversity, than the aged donors did.

This TCR was sampled from a man in his sixties in good health. The specimen sequenced was blood. This chain links TRBV3-1 with TRBJ2-3; 10 bases line up with TRBD2. The CDR3 is CASSQGTSGYNTDTQYF. The DNA for the CDR3 is TGTGCCAGCAGCCAAGGGACTAGCGGCTATAACACAGATACGCAGTATTTT.